This T cell receptor beta chain originates from a study of T cell responses to AZD1222 COVID-19 vaccine (dated by TCRdb to about 2021). Notes on the research overall: AZD1222 recipients with second doses at about 4 weeks or about 12 weeks were pooled, because spike-specific TCR depth and breadth did not differ between schedules. Trial participants were enrolled by age into subgroups of 18-55, 56-69 and 70-plus years, and roughly 150, 30 and 60 TCR-sequenced participants, respectively, were included in these subgroups. TCR sequencing covered 230 or so trial participants: 200 to 220 given two doses of AZD1222 and 26 given two doses of MenACWY control vaccine. Findings and caveats that apply to the study as a whole: Reportedly, close to half of the unique spike-specific TCRs recognized epitopes lying outside the regions that are mutated in the B.1.351 and B.1.1.7 variants. The 56-69-year group was small, and its depth increase did not reach significance, likely because of low power. Because no day 14 peak-response samples were available, the repertoires could be characterized only after the peak T cell response. The whole spike protein was spanned by vaccine-associated CD4 TCRs, and dominant responses were seen in regions 160-218 and 743-854. After two AZD1222 doses, spike-specific TCR breadth and depth were significantly higher than at day 0 and than in MenACWY recipients. Conclusions about previously exposed vaccinees were limited because only a handful of AZD1222 recipients were SARS-CoV-2 seropositive at baseline. Participants were mostly white British, with more females than males. The authors suggested clonal diversity may have been underestimated.

The time point label, as the study defines it: baseline before first vaccination. Vaccinee samples were obtained from the UK trials COV001 and COV002, which included a single-blind randomized controlled phase 2/3 trial of AZD1222 (ChAdOx1 nCoV-19) in healthy adults. For TCRbeta chain sequencing, PBMC samples were collected from trial participants at day 0 and at day 28 after the second dose. The CDR3 regions of human TCRbeta chains were subjected to immunosequencing. Per the source publication's procedure: TCRs in the repertoires were matched against a reference library of SARS-CoV-2-specific TCRs that had been generated with the MIRA antigen-specificity platform. Breadth was defined as the fraction of unique TCRs that were SARS-CoV-2-associated, and depth was defined as the fraction of total T cells that were SARS-CoV-2-associated. Using the MIRA data, every spike-specific TCR was mapped to the spike region that the TCR reacted to and assigned to either a CD4 or a CD8 class. Log10-transformed breadth and depth values were compared by one-way ANOVA with Sidak's multiple comparisons tests. TCRdb stores this immuneACCESS table with in-frame sequences only. Part of the clones is absent; in the studies checked, under half of the shortfall reflects unresolved V genes, and no reason is known for the rest. V and J calls and clone size follow that table, whereas D and trimming were derived from the DNA. The sample has roughly 110,000 clones on record, 84% of them singletons. The ten largest account for about 9.7% of the sample.

V loses 2 bases, J loses 3 bases, and the germline ends lie 7 bases apart. Taken from cysteine to phenylalanine, the CDR3 has 13 residues. Solely the CDR3 DNA is kept, with 39 bases framed from the first base. Only a few counts were recorded for this clone. What this receptor recognizes is not known. No much larger clone is present one base from it, and per-base qualities are unavailable. Recombination linked TRBV12-3 or TRBV12-4 to TRBJ1-2; a confident D gene designation cannot be given. This sequence was found in an adult in good health. The sample was peripheral blood, taken on day 0 of AZD1222 vaccination. The CDR3 amino acid sequence is: CASSLYLDYGYTF. The sequenced DNA is TGTGCCAGCAGTTTATATCTCGACTATGGCTACACCTTC.